The clone carrying this T cell receptor beta chain came up many times. It was by 5'RACE with 10-nucleotide random UMIs that the cDNA was made. The output of every sequencing run exceeded 180 million TCR-beta sequences, derived from 15-18 subjects. TCRdb called the 5' RACE reads again in MiXCR, with one record for every CDR3 protein. The top ten hold 20% to 30% of the sample, which has tens of thousands of distinct CDR3 sequences, about 25% seen once. The CDR3 length is 14 residues. Trimming pared 3 bases from V and 4 bases from J, leaving 12 bases between. The germline V gene has CDR1 ENHRY and CDR2 SYGVKD. These data are taken from a study of neurological immune-mediated disorders.

Sample: PBMCs. The rearrangement links TRBV10-3 to TRBJ1-1; D might be TRBD1 (5 bases). The receptor was derived from a woman between 70 and 85 years old in good health. The CDR3 region is CAISERVQGTEAFF. In DNA form, the CDR3 reads TGTGCCATCAGTGAACGGGTCCAGGGCACTGAAGCTTTCTTT.